This record covers a single T cell receptor (beta chain). Its antigen remains unknown. Clones were read by immunoSEQ multiplex PCR, and TCRdb kept only the in-frame ones, dropping some. The sample yields 90,000 to 95,000 clones, roughly 80% seen once. The entry originates in a study of radiotherapy plus CTLA-4 blockade in lung cancer. Background on the study: Under 20% of enrolled patients responded objectively, and more than 25% had disease control.

V dropped 2 bases and J dropped 4; count of bases not matched to a gene: 4. The germline gives CDR1 SEHNR, CDR2 FQNEAQ (reference sequence). This CDR3 has 14 amino acids. Notes on the study in general: Some TCR clones had been derived from tumors. These clones expanded in peripheral blood after radiotherapy plus ipilimumab.

The chain couples TRBV7-9 to TRBJ1-1, with 7 bases identical to TRBD1. Sequencing used peripheral blood, obtained from a patient treated with radiotherapy plus ipilimumab. The sequence was collected from a human donor with non-small cell lung cancer who had stable disease on radiotherapy plus ipilimumab. As DNA, the CDR3 is TGTGCCAGCAGCTTATCTTCAGGGGGCACTGAAGCTTTCTTT. As protein: CASSLSSGGTEAFF.